A selection of T cell receptor beta chains follows, all from one sample in a study of blood T cell repertoires in COVID-19. Here immunoSEQ multiplex PCR was the method, and the copy in TCRdb shows in-frame clones only, minus some. The sample consists of about 110,000 clones, about nine tenths of them appearing once. Sequenced sample: peripheral blood. The source is a human donor in a cohort sampled during active COVID-19. CDR3s include the opening cysteine and the closing phenylalanine or tryptophan. Only part of the rows carry a size: once, few, many, or a class if the clone is expanded.

clone_size	v_call	j_call	cdr3_aa
-	TRBV6-2/TRBV6-3	TRBJ2-1	CASSDLSGGPYNEQFF
-	TRBV6-6	TRBJ2-7	CASSYSSSEGGYEQYF
few	TRBV4-1	TRBJ1-2	CASSLDRGDYGYTF
-	TRBV7-9	TRBJ2-1	CASSPQNEQFF
-	TRBV7-2	TRBJ2-5	CASGGTSVFLGTQYF
-	TRBV5-1	TRBJ2-5	CASSLSSGAETQYF
-	TRBV18	TRBJ1-2	CASSPDSGYGYTF
-	TRBV10-3	TRBJ1-3	CAIRQGARSSGNTIYF
-	TRBV7-2	TRBJ2-1	CASSPTRFYNEQFF
-	TRBV6-5	TRBJ2-3	CASRQGARTDTQYF
-	TRBV5-1	TRBJ2-7	CASSSLPPGQGGSEQYF
-	TRBV2	TRBJ1-3	CASTVSRNTIYF
-	TRBV19	TRBJ1-1	CASSMRLNPSLNTEAFF
-	TRBV5-1	TRBJ1-1	CASSLAPNTEAFF
-	TRBV28	TRBJ2-3	CASSFSTSYTDTQYF
-	TRBV28	TRBJ1-4	CASSRGDNEKLFF
-	TRBV4-1	TRBJ1-3	CASSQARRGTGGNSGNTIYF
-	TRBV3-1/TRBV3-2	TRBJ2-3	CASYGLGTQYF
once	TRBV9	TRBJ2-5	CASSPREGTHNPPYF
-	TRBV7-9	TRBJ2-7	CAGAQGASYEQYF
-	TRBV12-5	TRBJ2-7	CASGPRGFAYEQYF
-	TRBV6-5	TRBJ2-1	CASSYLTGVEQFF
-	TRBV7-2	TRBJ1-1	CASSTELAAFF
-	TRBV5-6	TRBJ1-2	CASSLQIREGYGYTF
-	TRBV4-1	TRBJ1-2	CASSRTGVGGYTF
-	TRBV11-1	TRBJ1-2	CASSLEPGINYGYTF
-	TRBV7-2	TRBJ2-6	CASSRTSGSSGANVLTF
-	TRBV4-2	TRBJ2-5	CASSQDRGGRETQYF
-	TRBV19	TRBJ2-7	CASSITSIRDRQTYEQYF
-	TRBV11-2	TRBJ2-3	CASSSLAGVLHTQYF
few	TRBV15	TRBJ1-2	CATSSSTGIYGYTF
-	TRBV7-2	TRBJ2-1	CASSLAARPNEQFF
-	TRBV4-1	TRBJ2-7	CASSRRTSGGYEQYF
once	TRBV27	TRBJ2-1	CASSLSPRGGAFEQFF
-	TRBV19	TRBJ1-1	CASSAGRGEAFF
-	TRBV6-2/TRBV6-3	TRBJ2-1	CASSPSDTRGSNEQFF
-	TRBV2	TRBJ2-5	CASRFRSGSQETQYF
-	TRBV7-2	TRBJ2-7	CASSARVSSYEQYF
few	TRBV19	TRBJ2-6	CASSIDLGVGSSGANVLTF
once	TRBV5-6	TRBJ2-3	CASSLAPWDSSTDTQYF
-	TRBV19	TRBJ2-1	CAGGAVGEGAINEQFF
-	TRBV28	TRBJ1-5	CASRAWGDQPQHF
-	TRBV2	TRBJ2-1	CASKLAGSSYNEQFF
-	TRBV5-1	TRBJ2-1	CASSLVSYNEQFF
-	TRBV7-9	TRBJ2-6	CASSDVGRGMAGANVLTF
once	TRBV15	TRBJ2-7	CATSRVGGLYEQYF
-	TRBV28	TRBJ1-6	CASRLSRGVSYNSPLHF
-	TRBV5-5	TRBJ1-6	CASSLSGYSPLHF
few	TRBV6-5	TRBJ1-5	CASTEGGGPQPQHF
-	TRBV9	TRBJ2-7	CASSVAWGGYEQYF
-	TRBV25-1	TRBJ2-5	CASSEWGGRGQETQYF
-	TRBV24-1	TRBJ2-1	CATQKNTGTSGRNEQFF
-	TRBV6-5	TRBJ1-1	CASRRPTGNTEAFF